A selection of T cell receptor beta chains follows, all from one sample in a study of blood T cell repertoires in COVID-19. Repertoires were generated with immunoSEQ multiplex PCR, while TCRdb's copy carries only in-frame clones and drops some. In the table there are a few hundred thousand clones, 87% of which are singletons. Sequenced sample: PBMCs or T cells enriched from blood (not recorded which). These TCRs come from a woman aged 45-59 years who had recovered from COVID-19. CDR3s include the opening cysteine and the closing phenylalanine or tryptophan. D genes are given only for firm matches. Clone size is not always given. Where it is, it says once, few, many or a class for expanded clones.

abundance,v_gene,d_gene,j_gene,CDR3aa,CDR3nt
.,TRBV25-1,.,TRBJ1-6,CASSEGSSYNSPLHF,TGTGCCAGCAGTGAAGGGAGCTCCTATAATTCACCCCTCCACTTT
.,TRBV12-3/TRBV12-4,.,TRBJ1-2,CASSSLEVDGYTF,TGTGCCAGCAGCTCTCTGGAGGTGGATGGCTACACCTTC
.,TRBV30,.,TRBJ1-2,CAWSVQPVGGYTF,TGTGCCTGGAGTGTACAGCCCGTGGGTGGCTACACCTTC
.,TRBV5-1,.,TRBJ2-5,CASSLGLRGETQYF,TGCGCCAGCAGCTTGGGACTACGAGGGGAGACCCAGTACTTC
.,TRBV7-6,TRBD2,TRBJ2-1,CASSLGLAGGHEQFF,TGTGCCAGCAGCTTAGGTCTAGCGGGGGGTCATGAGCAGTTCTTC
.,TRBV28,.,TRBJ1-5,CASSFLQGNQPQHF,TGTGCCAGCAGTTTTTTACAGGGAAATCAGCCCCAGCATTTT
.,TRBV5-5,.,TRBJ2-3,CASSWQGIDTQYF,TGTGCCAGCAGCTGGCAGGGCATAGATACGCAGTATTTT
.,TRBV3-1/TRBV3-2,.,TRBJ2-3,CASSQDRSALSTDTQYF,TGTGCCAGCAGCCAAGATCGAAGCGCCCTTAGCACAGATACGCAGTATTTT
.,TRBV4-1,TRBD2,TRBJ2-7,CASSHALFSGGTYEQYF,TGCGCCAGCAGCCACGCCCTCTTTAGCGGGGGAACCTACGAGCAGTACTTC
.,TRBV16,.,TRBJ1-5,CASSQESYSNQPQHF,TGTGCCAGCAGCCAAGAGTCATATAGCAATCAGCCCCAGCATTTT
.,TRBV4-1,.,TRBJ1-5,CASSRLTTEHSNQPQHF,TGCGCCAGCAGCCGGTTGACGACAGAACATAGCAATCAGCCCCAGCATTTT
once,TRBV15,TRBD1,TRBJ2-1,CATSRTGSYNEQFF,TGTGCCACCAGCAGGACAGGGTCCTACAATGAGCAGTTCTTC
.,TRBV5-6,.,TRBJ2-3,CASSYTERTDTQYF,TGTGCCAGCAGCTATACAGAAAGGACAGATACGCAGTATTTT
.,TRBV24-1,.,TRBJ1-2,CATSEGRRNYGYTF,TGTGCCACCAGTGAAGGTCGCAGGAACTATGGCTACACCTTC
.,TRBV29-1,.,TRBJ1-1,CSVEEQMNTEAFF,TGCAGCGTTGAAGAACAGATGAACACTGAAGCTTTCTTT
.,TRBV18,.,TRBJ1-1,CASSPRTNTEAFF,TGTGCCAGCTCACCACGGACAAACACTGAAGCTTTCTTT
.,TRBV6-5,TRBD1,TRBJ2-7,CASTNRDRGYEQYF,TGTGCCAGCACCAACCGGGACAGGGGCTACGAGCAGTACTTC
few,TRBV27,.,TRBJ1-5,CASSLSGRDQNQPQHF,TGTGCCAGCAGTTTATCGGGGCGGGACCAAAATCAGCCCCAGCATTTT
.,TRBV27,TRBD1,TRBJ1-6,CASSLSGTGRTSPLHF,TGTGCCAGCAGTCTATCAGGGACAGGGAGGACATCACCCCTCCACTTT
.,TRBV11-2,TRBD1,TRBJ1-2,CASSTNRGRVYGYTF,TGTGCCAGCAGCACGAACAGGGGGCGCGTCTATGGCTACACCTTC
.,TRBV28,.,TRBJ1-4,CASSLQGQGEKLFF,TGTGCCAGCAGTTTACAGGGGCAGGGCGAAAAACTGTTTTTT
.,TRBV19,.,TRBJ1-5,CASSLAAGQLQHF,TGTGCCAGTAGTCTGGCGGCAGGACAGCTCCAGCATTTT
.,TRBV3-1/TRBV3-2,.,TRBJ1-1,CASYAITEAFF,TGTGCCAGCTACGCTATCACTGAAGCTTTCTTT
.,TRBV7-2,.,TRBJ1-4,CASRAGLVVNEKLFF,TGTGCCAGCAGGGCAGGACTGGTAGTTAATGAAAAACTGTTTTTT
.,TRBV3-1/TRBV3-2,TRBD1,TRBJ2-3,CASSLLGQGPTPDTQYF,TGTGCCAGCAGCCTACTGGGACAGGGGCCGACCCCGGATACGCAGTATTTT
.,TRBV7-2,TRBD2,TRBJ2-3,CASRDVAGGSDTQYF,TGTGCCAGCAGGGACGTAGCGGGGGGGAGTGATACGCAGTATTTT
.,TRBV19,TRBD1,TRBJ2-5,CASSLRQGETQYF,TGTGCCAGTAGTTTAAGACAGGGGGAGACCCAGTACTTC
.,TRBV7-9,TRBD2,TRBJ2-1,CATRTSGGLGQFF,TGTGCCACACGGACTAGCGGGGGTCTGGGGCAGTTCTTC
.,TRBV18,.,TRBJ1-1,CASSPITYGAQAFF,TGTGCCAGCTCACCGATTACTTACGGAGCCCAAGCTTTCTTT
few,TRBV12-3/TRBV12-4,.,TRBJ2-1,CASSLGREQFF,TGTGCCAGCAGTTTAGGGAGGGAGCAGTTCTTC
.,TRBV7-9,.,TRBJ2-7,CASSLITGEAYEQYF,TGTGCCAGCAGCTTAATAACCGGGGAGGCCTACGAGCAGTACTTC
.,TRBV19,.,TRBJ1-5,CASSTAGGARQPQHF,TGTGCCAGTAGCACAGCGGGGGGGGCAAGACAGCCCCAGCATTTT
.,TRBV3-1/TRBV3-2,.,TRBJ1-3,CASSHRGTDGNTIYF,TGTGCCAGCAGCCATAGGGGAACCGATGGAAACACCATATATTTT
.,TRBV3-1/TRBV3-2,.,TRBJ1-2,CASSVNSNYGYTF,TGTGCCAGCAGCGTGAACTCTAACTATGGCTACACCTTC
.,TRBV4-2,.,TRBJ2-3,CASSQEDGATQYF,TGTGCCAGCAGCCAAGAGGATGGGGCCACGCAGTATTTT
.,TRBV19,TRBD2,TRBJ2-2,CASNPLAGGWNTGELFF,TGTGCCAGTAATCCGCTAGCGGGGGGCTGGAACACCGGGGAGCTGTTTTTT
.,TRBV19,.,TRBJ1-2,CASSIGGLEVHGYTF,TGTGCCAGTAGTATCGGGGGACTGGAGGTACATGGCTACACCTTC
.,TRBV6-5,.,TRBJ1-5,CASRVTGVHQPQHF,TGTGCCAGCAGGGTAACAGGAGTCCATCAGCCCCAGCATTTT
.,TRBV5-1,.,TRBJ1-1,CASSPEAGIMNTEAFF,TGCGCCAGCAGCCCCGAGGCGGGGATAATGAACACTGAAGCTTTCTTT
.,TRBV6-2/TRBV6-3,.,TRBJ2-5,CASSQTDLQETQYF,TGTGCCAGCAGCCAGACTGACCTCCAAGAGACCCAGTACTTC
.,TRBV4-2,.,TRBJ1-1,CASSQERGGTRGNTEAFF,TGTGCCAGCAGCCAAGAAAGGGGGGGCACCCGAGGGAACACTGAAGCTTTCTTT
.,TRBV19,TRBD1,TRBJ1-3,CASSLQGNSGNTIYF,TGTGCCAGTAGCCTACAGGGGAACTCTGGAAACACCATATATTTT
.,TRBV30,.,TRBJ1-2,CAWSFGGGGYTF,TGTGCCTGGAGTTTTGGGGGAGGGGGCTACACCTTC
.,TRBV19,.,TRBJ2-1,CASSNRDVYNEQFF,TGTGCCAGTAGTAACCGGGATGTCTACAATGAGCAGTTCTTC
.,TRBV11-2,.,TRBJ2-2,CASSLGRGRTGELFF,TGTGCCAGCAGCTTGGGCAGGGGCCGAACCGGGGAGCTGTTTTTT
.,TRBV5-1,.,TRBJ1-1,CASSTGSGYTEAFF,TGCGCCAGCAGCACCGGGTCGGGATACACTGAAGCTTTCTTT
once,TRBV19,.,TRBJ1-1,CASSSPGVEAFF,TGTGCCAGTAGTTCCCCGGGGGTGGAAGCTTTCTTT
.,TRBV10-3,.,TRBJ1-1,CAISESGGLGNTEAFF,TGTGCCATCAGTGAGTCGGGGGGGCTGGGGAACACTGAAGCTTTCTTT
.,TRBV12-3/TRBV12-4,.,TRBJ1-6,CASSFIDKSPLHF,TGTGCCAGCAGTTTTATTGACAAGTCACCCCTCCACTTT
.,TRBV5-1,TRBD1,TRBJ2-5,CASSPLPGQGQETQYF,TGCGCCAGCAGCCCCTTACCGGGACAGGGACAAGAGACCCAGTACTTC
.,TRBV6-5,.,TRBJ1-2,CASSYGHNYGYTF,TGTGCCAGCAGTTACGGACACAACTATGGCTACACCTTC
.,TRBV18,.,TRBJ2-5,CASSVSSRETQYF,TGTGCCAGCTCGGTCTCTAGCAGGGAGACCCAGTACTTC
.,TRBV4-3,TRBD1,TRBJ1-2,CASSPRQGIEYGYTF,TGCGCCAGCAGCCCGCGACAGGGCATCGAGTATGGCTACACCTTC
.,TRBV5-1,.,TRBJ2-5,CASSLGGMETQYF,TGCGCCAGCAGCTTGGGAGGAATGGAGACCCAGTACTTC